This is a list of T cell receptor beta chains from one sample in a study of blood T cell repertoires in COVID-19. Measured with immunoSEQ multiplex PCR; TCRdb has only the in-frame clones, and not every one. The sample contains roughly 250,000 clones, around nine tenths of which appear only once. Sequences were obtained from peripheral blood. These receptors originate from a woman aged 40-49 years who had recovered from COVID-19. Each CDR3 is given with its conserved first and last residue. The D gene is left open where the match is weak. Size is omitted from some rows. Given values are once, few, many or a class for expanded clones.

clone_size,d_call,j_call,v_call,cdr3_nt,cdr3_aa
NA,NA,TRBJ1-4,TRBV7-8,TGTGCCAGCAGTACGGGACAAGTTAATGAAAAACTGTTTTTT,CASSTGQVNEKLFF
NA,NA,TRBJ2-2,TRBV19,TGTGCCAGTACCCCGACTTCGAACACCGGGGAGCTGTTTTTT,CASTPTSNTGELFF
NA,NA,TRBJ1-3,TRBV11-3,TGTGCCAGCAGCCTGCAGACAGGCCCCTCTGGAAACACCATATATTTT,CASSLQTGPSGNTIYF
NA,TRBD1,TRBJ1-2,TRBV24-1,TGTGCCACCAGTGGCCCGGGACAGGGCTATGGCTACACCTTC,CATSGPGQGYGYTF
NA,TRBD1,TRBJ1-1,TRBV7-2,TGTGCCAGCAGCTCGCTACCGACAGGGCCAACTGAAGCTTTCTTT,CASSSLPTGPTEAFF
NA,NA,TRBJ2-7,TRBV24-1,TGTGCCACCAGTGATCCAGGGAATGGTGGGCAGTACTTC,CATSDPGNGGQYF
NA,NA,TRBJ1-1,TRBV7-2,TGTGCCAGCAGCGCCGACAGGCGGTTTGAAGCTTTCTTT,CASSADRRFEAFF
NA,NA,TRBJ2-2,TRBV30,TGTGCCTGGAGTGTCGGGTGGGTCGGGGAGCTGTTTTTT,CAWSVGWVGELFF
once,NA,TRBJ2-6,TRBV6-1,TGTGCCAGCAGTGATGGGGCAGCTGGGGCCAACGTCCTGACTTTC,CASSDGAAGANVLTF
few,NA,TRBJ1-5,TRBV6-1,TGTGCCAGCAGTGAAGCCATTCATCGGGCCCAGCATTTT,CASSEAIHRAQHF
NA,TRBD1,TRBJ2-3,TRBV7-6,TGTGCCAGCAGCTTAGGCCCCCGGGACAGGGGCAAAGATACGCAGTATTTT,CASSLGPRDRGKDTQYF
NA,NA,TRBJ1-3,TRBV7-3,TGTGCCAGCAGCTTACGGATCCCTAGCTCTGGAAACACCATATATTTT,CASSLRIPSSGNTIYF
NA,NA,TRBJ1-2,TRBV5-6,TGTGCCAGCAGCTTGGCCGGCGGGGGAGGCTACACCTTC,CASSLAGGGGYTF
NA,NA,TRBJ2-1,TRBV7-9,TGTGCCAGCAGCCCCCAAACCCCGGCGGCTGAGCAGTTCTTC,CASSPQTPAAEQFF
NA,NA,TRBJ1-4,TRBV30,TGTGCCTGGAGCCTCCCCGGGGGAGATGAAAAACTGTTTTTT,CAWSLPGGDEKLFF
few,TRBD1,TRBJ1-1,TRBV30,TGTGCCTGGAGCTGGGGGACAGGAGGGGGAACTGAAGCTTTCTTT,CAWSWGTGGGTEAFF
NA,NA,TRBJ1-3,TRBV6-5,TGTGCCAGCAGGGGGGGGCATGGAAACACCATATATTTT,CASRGGHGNTIYF
NA,NA,TRBJ1-2,TRBV7-9,TGTGCCAGCAGCCAGGACTTCTATGGCTACACCTTC,CASSQDFYGYTF
once,NA,TRBJ1-2,TRBV5-1,TGCGCCAGCAGCTTGGTCGGGGGGGCATATGGCTACACCTTC,CASSLVGGAYGYTF
NA,NA,TRBJ2-2,TRBV6-5,TGTGCCAGCAGTTACCGCAGCGTTTCCGGGGAGCTGTTTTTT,CASSYRSVSGELFF
NA,TRBD2,TRBJ2-2,TRBV5-1,TGCGCCAGCAGCTTGGTCCCCGGGAGGGCCGGAACCGGGGAGCTGTTTTTT,CASSLVPGRAGTGELFF